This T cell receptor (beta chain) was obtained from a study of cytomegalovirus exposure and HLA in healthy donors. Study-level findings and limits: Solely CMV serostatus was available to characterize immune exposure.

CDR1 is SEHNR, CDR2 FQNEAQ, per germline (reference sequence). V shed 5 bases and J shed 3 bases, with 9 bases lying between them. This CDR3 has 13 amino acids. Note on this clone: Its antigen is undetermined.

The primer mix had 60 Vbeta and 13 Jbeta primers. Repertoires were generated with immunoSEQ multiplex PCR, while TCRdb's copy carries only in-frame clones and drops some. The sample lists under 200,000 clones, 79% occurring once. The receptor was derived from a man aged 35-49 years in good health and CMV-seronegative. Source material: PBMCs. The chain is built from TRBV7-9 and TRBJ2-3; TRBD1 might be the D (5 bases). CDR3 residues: CASSQTGTDTQYF. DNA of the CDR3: TGTGCCAGCAGCCAAACAGGAACAGATACGCAGTATTTT.